Listed here are 32 T cell receptor beta chains from one sample, sequenced in a study of human T cells and chemical hapten exposure. It was unfractionated whole blood from which total RNA was extracted. TCRdb reprocessed the 5' RACE reads with MiXCR, giving one entry per CDR3 protein. The sample comprises approximately 110,000 distinct CDR3 sequences, approximately 20% of which are singletons, and approximately 2.8% rests with the top ten. The receptors originated from a human donor in good health.

This clonotype was counted between two and nine times. The CDR3 spells CASSYSSGSGQPQHF. The CDR3 DNA follows: TGTGCCAGCAGTTACTCGTCAGGATCTGGTCAGCCCCAGCATTTT. The chain links TRBV6-6 to TRBJ1-5; D gene ambiguous. CDR3 length equals 15 residues. Germline lookup yields CDR1 MNHNY and CDR2 SVGAGI (reference sequence). V gave up 0 bases and J gave up 6 bases, with 12 bases separating them.

This clonotype was detected only a few times. The CDR3 nucleotides are TGTGCCAGCAGCCCAGGACTGGTTGAGGAGCAGTACTTC. Translation gives CASSPGLVEEQYF. The V call is TRBV12-3 or TRBV12-4, the J call TRBJ2-7; perhaps TRBD2 as D (5 bases). V was cut by 6 bases and J by 7 bases, with 16 bases left in between. The CDR3 extends over 13 amino acids.

The V gene is TRBV11-2, the J gene TRBJ2-7, with D hard to call. Germline values: CDR1 SGHAT, CDR2 FQNNGV. CDR3 length: 14 amino acids. V shed 5 bases and J shed 6 bases, with 17 bases lying between them. The DNA for the CDR3 is TGTGCCAGCAGCCTACCTCGTCGGGCGTCCGAGCAGTACTTC. Protein product: CASSLPRRASEQYF.

This clonotype was seen only a few times. J is TRBJ2-2 and V is TRBV24-1; D is ambiguous. In germline, CDR1 is KGHDR, CDR2 SFDVKD. There are 15 residues in the CDR3. The germline V and J ends were trimmed by 6 bases and 2 bases, with 12 bases remaining between them. The chain's CDR3 is CATSLGSGNTGELFF. Written as DNA, the CDR3 is TGTGCCACCAGTTTAGGGTCAGGTAACACCGGGGAGCTGTTTTTT.

This clonotype was observed a handful of times. The V call is TRBV6-5, the J call TRBJ1-2; perhaps TRBD1 as D (6 bases). CDR1 MNHEY and CDR2 SVGAGI come from the germline V gene. V lost 4 bases and J 8 bases, leaving 20 bases between the germline ends. The CDR3 contains 15 residues. The CDR3 DNA sequence: TGTGCCAGCAGTTCCCCGCAGGGGATAGAAAGCGGCTACACCTTC. Amino acids: CASSSPQGIESGYTF.

Ten or more counts support this clonotype. This chain links TRBV20-1 with TRBJ1-4; 10 positions match TRBD1. Germline V gives CDR1 DFQATT, CDR2 SNEGSKA (reference sequence). The CDR3 is made up of 14 amino acids. After removal of 6 bases from V and 7 bases from J, the junction contained 8 bases not matched to a gene. The chain's CDR3 is CSARIGTGVEKLFF. The CDR3 bases are TGCAGTGCGAGAATCGGGACAGGGGTTGAAAAACTGTTTTTT.

This chain links TRBV7-9 with TRBJ2-3; D ambiguous. Germline V CDR1 and CDR2: SEHNR, FQNEAQ (reference sequence). The CDR3 sequence is 13 residues long. With 1 base removed from V and 3 bases from J, the gap between germline ends came to 5 bases. The CDR3 sequence: CASSLDQTDTQYF. Here the CDR3 DNA reads TGTGCCAGCAGCTTAGATCAAACAGATACGCAGTATTTT.

This clonotype occurred a few times. This chain links TRBV5-1 with TRBJ2-3, with D tentatively TRBD1 or TRBD2 (5 bases each). V shed 0 bases and J shed 6 bases, with 14 bases lying between them. The CDR3 loop spans 15 amino acids. The germline CDR1 and CDR2 sequences are SGHRS and YFSETQ. DNA of the CDR3: TGCGCCAGCAGCTTGGAGGTCGAAGAGGGGGATACGCAGTATTTT. Protein: CASSLEVEEGDTQYF.

The sample holds a few counts of this clonotype. The junction shows a germline mismatch at one end, possibly a read error. CDR3 sequence (DNA): TGCGCCAGCGGGTTAGCGGGCATGTCCTACGGGCAGTACTTC. Protein sequence: CASGLAGMSYGQYF. This chain links TRBV5-1 with TRBJ2-7; 7 bases agree with TRBD2. Per germline, CDR1 SGHRS and CDR2 YFSETQ. The CDR3 covers 14 residues.

This CDR3 is CASRGDSLDGEAFF. CDR3 sequence (DNA): TGCGCCAGCAGGGGGGACAGTCTGGATGGTGAAGCTTTCTTT. The chain links TRBV5-1 to TRBJ1-1; 7 nucleotides align to TRBD1. Trimming removed 5 bases from V and 7 bases from J; junction bases left unmatched: 11. The CDR3 is 14 residues long. Germline V gene lookup returns CDR1 SGHRS and CDR2 YFSETQ. The whole variable domain, filled in from reference TRBV5-1 and TRBJ1-1, reads KAGVTQTPRYLIKTRGQQVTLSCSPISGHRSVSWYQQTPGQGLQFLFEYFSETQRNKGNFPGRFSGRQFSNSRSEMNVSTLELGDSALYLCASRGDSLDGEAFFGQGTRLTVV.

This chain links TRBV27 with TRBJ2-3; D unclear. The CDR3 runs to 16 residues. Trimming shortened V by 5 bases and J by 4 bases, and 19 bases separated the two germline ends. Germline lookup yields CDR1 MNHEY and CDR2 SMNVEV (reference sequence). The CDR3 loop is CASSPPRQVGSDTQYF. The CDR3, as DNA: TGTGCCAGCAGTCCCCCCCGGCAGGTCGGATCAGATACGCAGTATTTT.

The chain combines TRBV15 with TRBJ1-3, with 7 positions matching TRBD1. The germline gives CDR1 LNHNV, CDR2 YYDKDF (reference sequence). J gave up 2 bases and V 1 base, and 2 bases lay outside the gene matches. This CDR3 has 15 residues. The CDR3 protein is CATSRVQGAGNTIYF. The CDR3 DNA reads TGTGCCACCAGCAGAGTCCAGGGGGCTGGAAACACCATATATTTT.

This clonotype was seen a handful of times. The V gene is TRBV7-2, the J gene TRBJ2-7; D is unresolved. This CDR3 contains 12 residues. Trimming removed 2 bases at V and 5 bases at J, with 7 bases between. From germline, CDR1 is SGHTA and CDR2 FQGNSA. CDR3 sequence reads: CASSLLVHEQYF. CDR3 bases: TGTGCCAGCAGCTTACTAGTGCACGAGCAGTACTTC.

This clonotype was seen a handful of times. CDR3 sequence (DNA): TGTGCCAGCAGTCCCCCGGGACAGTCGAACACCGGGGAGCTGTTTTTT. Protein product: CASSPPGQSNTGELFF. The rearrangement links TRBV28 to TRBJ2-2, with 7 bases identical to TRBD1. Germline CDR1 reads MDHEN; CDR2 reads SYDVKM. Trimming took 5 bases from V and 0 from J; bases not matched to a gene: 6. The CDR3 sequence is 16 residues long.

In this sample, this clonotype turned up a few times. V is TRBV28 and J is TRBJ2-5; D gene ambiguous. The CDR3 length is 15 residues. Germline CDR1 MDHEN, CDR2 SYDVKM. V lost 7 bases and J 0 bases, leaving 15 bases between the germline ends. CDR3 DNA sequence: TGTGCCAGCAACAGTCAAGCACCATACCAAGAGACCCAGTACTTC. Residues: CASNSQAPYQETQYF. Supplemented by reference TRBV28 and TRBJ2-5, the full variable domain reads DVKVTQSSRYLVKRTGEKVFLECVQDMDHENMFWYRQDPGLGLRLIYFSYDVKMKEKGDIPEGYSVSREKKERFSLILESASTNQTSMYLCASNSQAPYQETQYFGPGTRLLVL.

The rearrangement uses TRBV6-1 and TRBJ1-4; D uncertain. Between the trimmed V and J ends, which lost 6 bases and 0 bases, there was a span of 11 bases. The germline gives CDR1 MNHNS, CDR2 SASEGT. The CDR3 covers 15 residues. The CDR3 region is CASRPSFATNEKLFF. In DNA, the CDR3 is TGTGCCAGCAGACCATCTTTTGCAACTAATGAAAAACTGTTTTTT.

This chain links TRBV18 with TRBJ2-7; 11 bases align to TRBD2. Per the germline V gene, CDR1 is KGHSH and CDR2 is LQKENI. V dropped 2 bases and J dropped 5; count of bases not matched to a gene: 17. CDR3 size: 19 residues. This chain's CDR3 is CASSPTPLSGRAKAHEQYF. As DNA, the CDR3 is TGTGCCAGCTCACCAACTCCCCTTAGCGGGAGGGCGAAGGCCCACGAGCAGTACTTC.

The table lists this clonotype with a few counts. The rearrangement uses TRBV12-3 or TRBV12-4 and TRBJ1-4; D unresolved. V lost 8 bases and J 0 bases, leaving 10 bases between the germline ends. The CDR3 runs to 14 residues. The CDR3 reads CASSLLTTNEKLFF. The CDR3, as DNA: TGTGCCAGCTCCCTCTTAACAACTAATGAAAAACTGTTTTTT.

The chain links TRBV28 to TRBJ2-7; tentatively, D is TRBD2 (6 bases). The CDR3 consists of 14 residues. Germline V CDR1 and CDR2: MDHEN, SYDVKM. Trimming took 10 bases from V and 4 from J, leaving 20 bases between them. For the CDR3, the DNA is TGTGCCACCTCAAGGGAGGAACCCTCTTACGAGCAGTACTTC. Translation: CATSREEPSYEQYF.

The rearrangement joins TRBV29-1 to TRBJ2-7; possibly TRBD2 for D (6 bases). Trimming shortened V by 6 bases and J by 4 bases, and 16 bases separated the two germline ends. The CDR3 has 13 residues. CDR1 and CDR2 from the germline V gene are SQVTM and ANQGSEA. This chain's CDR3 is CSVGTRVSYEQYF. In DNA form, the CDR3 reads TGCAGCGTCGGGACTCGAGTTTCTTACGAGCAGTACTTC.

The J gene is TRBJ2-3, the V gene TRBV19; 10 bases are a match to TRBD2. V shed 6 bases and J 2 bases; nucleotides not matched to a gene: 8. Germline CDR1 LNHDA, CDR2 SQIVND (reference sequence). The CDR3 spans 16 residues. DNA for the CDR3: TGTGCCAGTAGCAAGACTAGCGGGCGATCCACAGATACGCAGTATTTT. This gives the protein CASSKTSGRSTDTQYF.

This clonotype was recorded at least ten times. The chain combines TRBV5-6 with TRBJ2-3; 7 bases line up with TRBD2. From germline, CDR1 is SGHDT and CDR2 YYEEEE. Losses at the gene ends were 5 bases for V and 0 bases for J; bases not matched to a gene: 9. CDR3 length: 16 residues. The CDR3 DNA follows: TGTGCCAGCAGTTCACCCGGGACTACTAGCACAGATACGCAGTATTTT. The encoded protein is CASSSPGTTSTDTQYF.

The J gene is TRBJ2-7, the V gene TRBV29-1, with D maybe TRBD1 (6 bases). Germline-derived CDR1 and CDR2 are SQVTM and ANQGSEA. The CDR3 spans 13 residues. V was cut by 6 bases and J by 4 bases, with 16 bases left in between. CDR3 coding DNA: TGCAGCGTGTGGGGGCTTGCGAAGTACGAGCAGTACTTC. This gives the protein CSVWGLAKYEQYF.

This clonotype turned up a few times. CDR3 region: CASSPSVSGIVVEQYF. In nucleotides, the CDR3 is TGTGCCAGCAGCCCCTCAGTTAGCGGAATCGTGGTGGAGCAGTACTTC. The chain joins TRBV5-4 to TRBJ2-7, with D tentatively TRBD2 (6 bases). Trimming left V 4 bases short and J 7 bases short, with 24 bases between. This CDR3 is built from 16 residues. CDR1 is SGHNT, CDR2 YYREEE, per germline (reference sequence).

This clonotype was found once. The V and J genes are TRBV7-2 and TRBJ2-1, with 10 bases lining up with TRBD2. The CDR3 spans 19 residues. The junction had 18 bases not matched to a gene; V was cut back by 9 bases and J by 1 base. Looked up from germline, CDR1 is SGHTA and CDR2 is FQGNSA. In DNA form, the CDR3 reads TGTGCCAGGCGCCGGGAACTAGCGGGAACCGAACTATCCTACAATGAGCAGTTCTTC. Translation gives CARRRELAGTELSYNEQFF.

This chain uses TRBV18 with TRBJ2-1; 8 nucleotides align to TRBD2. The J segment lost 5 bases and the V segment lost 1 base, leaving 7 bases of the junction unmatched. Germline V gene sequence: CDR1 KGHSH, CDR2 LQKENI. This CDR3 is built from 16 residues. The CDR3 spells CASSPLQAGAHNEQFF. The CDR3 nucleotides are TGTGCCAGCTCACCACTGCAAGCGGGAGCGCACAATGAGCAGTTCTTC.

Many counts were recorded for this clonotype. V gene TRBV20-1 combines with J gene TRBJ1-5, with D possibly matching TRBD1 (6 bases). V lost 1 base, J lost 4 bases, and 11 bases lay in between. Germline V lookup: CDR1 DFQATT, CDR2 SNEGSKA (reference sequence). The CDR3 length is 14 residues. The CDR3 bases are TGCAGTGCTAGAGCCGGGACACGGAATCAGCCCCAGCATTTT. Encoded protein: CSARAGTRNQPQHF.

The J gene is TRBJ1-1, the V gene TRBV18; no firm D call. There are 17 residues in the CDR3. Germline V gene lookup returns CDR1 KGHSH and CDR2 LQKENI. Deletions cut 2 bases from V and 1 base from J, with 17 bases between. CDR3 in amino acids: CASSPRRREVANTEAFF. The CDR3 DNA reads TGTGCCAGCTCACCAAGAAGACGGGAAGTCGCGAACACTGAAGCTTTCTTT.

This clonotype was counted only a few times. This chain joins TRBV20-1 and TRBJ2-3, with 11 bases matching TRBD2. Germline assignment: CDR1 DFQATT and CDR2 SNEGSKA (reference sequence). Germline trimming cut 5 bases from V and 3 bases from J; bases unmatched to any gene: 13. This CDR3 comprises 17 residues. CDR3 nucleotides: TGCAGTGCTTTCCGCTTCGGACTAGCGGGTCCAACAGATACGCAGTATTTT. It codes for CSAFRFGLAGPTDTQYF.

This clonotype was observed a few times. The genes are TRBV11-2 and TRBJ1-5; no reliable D call. The CDR3 contains 15 residues. With 1 base removed from V and 1 base from J, the gap between germline ends came to 8 bases. Germline CDR1 is SGHAT and CDR2 is FQNNGV. CDR3: CASSLGTASNQPQHF. CDR3 bases: TGTGCCAGCAGCTTAGGGACCGCCAGCAATCAGCCCCAGCATTTT.

The chain couples TRBV5-4 to TRBJ2-1, with 9 bases that match TRBD2. Trimming at V came to 9 bases and at J to 4 bases, leaving 8 bases not matched to a gene. The CDR3 sequence is 14 residues long. CDR1 and CDR2 (germline): SGHNT, YYREEE (reference sequence). The CDR3 here is CATRPGLAYNEQFF. CDR3 sequence (DNA): TGTGCCACCCGACCGGGACTAGCATACAATGAGCAGTTCTTC.

A few counts support this clonotype. The chain joins TRBV7-3 to TRBJ1-2; no clear D. The CDR3 is made up of 15 amino acids. Trimming pared 5 bases from V and 2 bases from J, leaving 15 bases between. Germline lookup yields CDR1 SGHTA and CDR2 FQGTGA. The CDR3 region is CASSLISGSNYGYTF. The CDR3 nucleotides are TGTGCCAGCAGCCTAATTTCCGGCAGCAACTATGGCTACACCTTC.